The 31 T cell receptor beta chains listed next were all sequenced from one sample in a study of early T cells in non-severe SARS-CoV-2 infection. TCRdb used MiXCR to reprocess the 5' RACE reads, holding one entry per CDR3 protein. Of about 54,000 distinct CDR3 sequences listed, 6.6% are singletons. The sequenced sample was whole blood, obtained at baseline. These receptor sequences come from an adult who was a healthcare worker with PCR-confirmed SARS-CoV-2 infection or an uninfected control (not recorded which).

This clonotype was recorded at least ten times. This sequence joins TRBV7-2 and TRBJ1-1; D might be TRBD1 (6 bases). The CDR3 has 14 residues. The V gene lost 5 bases and the J gene lost 2 bases, with 12 bases spanning the gap. CDR1 and CDR2 from the germline V gene are SGHTA and FQGNSA. CDR3 in amino acids: CASSTYRVNTEAFF. The CDR3 region has the DNA TGTGCCAGCAGCACATACAGGGTAAACACTGAAGCTTTCTTT.

The CDR3 reads CASREATQYF. The CDR3 bases are TGTGCCAGCAGGGAAGCTACGCAGTATTTT. The V call is TRBV6-6, the J call TRBJ2-3; D is ambiguous. V dropped 6 bases and J dropped 8 bases, with 6 bases sitting between them. This CDR3 spans 10 amino acids. Germline V gives CDR1 MNHNY, CDR2 SVGAGI (reference sequence).

This clonotype was counted only a few times. The chain links TRBV3-1 to TRBJ2-3; D is ambiguous. V was clipped by 0 bases and J by 2 bases, with 9 bases between them. CDR3 length: 15 residues. Germline V gene lookup returns CDR1 LGHDT and CDR2 YNNKEL (reference sequence). In DNA, the CDR3 is TGTGCCAGCAGCCAAGATGGAGCCTACACAGATACGCAGTATTTT. Amino acids: CASSQDGAYTDTQYF.

In its sample, this clonotype was seen a few times. The chain combines TRBV6-1 with TRBJ2-7; D is undetermined. V lost 5 bases, J lost 2 bases, and 7 bases lay in between. This CDR3 is built from 12 residues. In germline, CDR1 is MNHNS, CDR2 SASEGT. DNA of the CDR3: TGTGCCAGCAGTCTCCGAGCCTACGAGCAGTACTTC. Protein product: CASSLRAYEQYF.

The J gene is TRBJ2-2, the V gene TRBV5-5; TRBD2 agrees at 9 bases. The CDR3 totals 18 residues. CDR1 SGHKS and CDR2 YYEKEE come from the germline V gene (reference sequence). Trimming removed 5 bases from V and 4 bases from J; junction bases left unmatched: 15. The CDR3 region is CASRFTKSSGVSTGELFF. The CDR3 coding sequence is TGTGCCAGCAGATTTACGAAATCTAGCGGGGTCAGCACCGGGGAGCTGTTTTTT.

Ten or more counts support this clonotype. The V gene is TRBV20-1, the J gene TRBJ1-6, with 10 bases identical to TRBD1. Trimming at V came to 4 bases and at J to 7 bases, leaving 10 bases not matched to a gene. Per germline, CDR1 DFQATT and CDR2 SNEGSKA (reference sequence). The CDR3 runs 16 residues. CDR3 DNA: TGCAGTGCTATTATAATGGGACAGGGGATAAATTCACCCCTCCACTTT. Translation: CSAIIMGQGINSPLHF.

This clonotype turned up a few times. The chain links TRBV12-3 or TRBV12-4 to TRBJ2-3; 12 bases map to TRBD2. The CDR3 sequence is 17 residues long. J lost 2 bases, V lost 5 bases, and 8 bases had no gene match. The CDR3 here is CASSRRLAGESTDTQYF. The CDR3 DNA is TGTGCCAGCAGTCGCCGACTAGCGGGGGAGTCCACAGATACGCAGTATTTT.

This clonotype was observed many times. The chain is built from TRBV7-3 and TRBJ2-4; D is tentatively TRBD1 or TRBD2 (5 bases each). Looked up from germline, CDR1 is SGHTA and CDR2 is FQGTGA. This CDR3 spans 19 amino acids. V lost 4 bases to trimming and J lost 3 bases, with 25 bases between them. The CDR3 nucleotides read TGTGCCAGCAGCTCGCGAGGGACCCAATTACCCTTCGTCAAAAACATTCAGTACTTC. Its protein product is CASSSRGTQLPFVKNIQYF.

Ten or more counts support this clonotype. The V call is TRBV20-1, the J call TRBJ1-2; unclear D gene. The CDR3 totals 13 residues. CDR1 DFQATT and CDR2 SNEGSKA come from the germline V gene (reference sequence). V was trimmed by 5 bases and J by 3 bases, leaving 13 bases between them. The CDR3: CSAYTRRYYGYTF. In DNA, the CDR3 is TGCAGTGCTTATACTCGACGGTACTATGGCTACACCTTC.

V and J are TRBV13 and TRBJ2-7, with 12 positions matching TRBD2. The germline CDR1 and CDR2 sequences are PRHDT and FYEKMQ (reference sequence). This CDR3 is 18 amino acids long. V dropped 5 bases and J dropped 6; count of bases not matched to a gene: 17. As DNA, the CDR3 is TGTGCCAGCAGCGCTGCTAAACTAGCGGGGGGCCCCCGGGGCGAGCAGTACTTC. Its protein is CASSAAKLAGGPRGEQYF. The entire variable domain, with the rest obtained from reference TRBV13 and TRBJ2-7, is as follows: AAGVIQSPRHLIKEKRETATLKCYPIPRHDTVYWYQQGPGQDPQFLISFYEKMQSDKGSIPDRFSAQQFSDYHSELNMSSLELGDSALYFCASSAAKLAGGPRGEQYFGPGTRLTVT.

This clonotype was found many times. The J gene is TRBJ2-3, the V gene TRBV6-5, with D uncertain. The CDR3 has 13 amino acids. V shed 6 bases and J shed 2 bases, with 9 bases lying between them. Germline V CDR1 and CDR2: MNHEY, SVGAGI. The CDR3 DNA sequence: TGTGCCAGCAGACAGACGGCCACAGATACGCAGTATTTT. Residues: CASRQTATDTQYF.

This clonotype was observed at least ten times. The rearrangement links TRBV3-1 to TRBJ2-7; weak D call: TRBD1 (6 bases). CDR1 LGHDT and CDR2 YNNKEL come from the germline V gene (reference sequence). V gave up 7 bases and J gave up 0 bases, with 13 bases separating them. CDR3 length equals 14 residues. This CDR3 reads CASKFSDSSYEQYF. In DNA, the CDR3 is TGTGCCAGCAAGTTTTCGGACAGCTCCTACGAGCAGTACTTC.

The gene calls are TRBV6-4 and TRBJ2-3; 9 bases are shared with TRBD2. Germline V gene data show CDR1 as MRHNA and CDR2 as SNTAGT. The CDR3 runs to 16 residues. V lost 10 bases and J lost 11; bases outside the gene matches: 22. CDR3 amino acids: CANSPEGGLATSGQYF. CDR3 nucleotide sequence: TGTGCCAACAGCCCCGAGGGGGGACTAGCTACCTCCGGGCAGTATTTT.

This clonotype was recorded a few times. The chain uses TRBV18 and TRBJ1-5; 8 bases agree with TRBD1. The CDR3 is 17 amino acids. Germline loops: CDR1 KGHSH, CDR2 LQKENI. Trimming at V came to 3 bases and at J to 6 bases, leaving 13 bases not matched to a gene. CDR3 amino acids: CASSPTSTGVGAQPQHF. The CDR3 DNA sequence: TGTGCCAGCTCACCCACATCGACAGGGGTGGGGGCTCAGCCCCAGCATTTT. The whole variable domain, filled in from reference TRBV18 and TRBJ1-5, reads NAGVMQNPRHLVRRRGQEARLRCSPMKGHSHVYWYRQLPEEGLKFMVYLQKENIIDESGMPKERFSAEFPKEGPSILRIQQVVRGDSAAYFCASSPTSTGVGAQPQHFGDGTRLSIL.

This clonotype was counted ten times or more. The J gene is TRBJ2-1, the V gene TRBV5-1; 11 bases match TRBD2. V lost 6 bases, J lost 3 bases, and 5 bases stayed unmatched. The CDR3 length is 15 residues. Germline V gene data show CDR1 as SGHRS and CDR2 as YFSETQ. DNA of the CDR3: TGCGCCAGCACCGACGGGACTAGCGGCTACAATGAGCAGTTCTTC. Its translation is CASTDGTSGYNEQFF. Combining the CDR3 with reference TRBV5-1 and TRBJ2-1 gives the whole variable domain KAGVTQTPRYLIKTRGQQVTLSCSPISGHRSVSWYQQTPGQGLQFLFEYFSETQRNKGNFPGRFSGRQFSNSRSEMNVSTLELGDSALYLCASTDGTSGYNEQFFGPGTRLTVL.

This clonotype was seen at least ten times. The V gene is TRBV29-1, the J gene TRBJ2-5, with no clear D. The V end was cut by 3 bases, the J end by 0 bases, with 11 bases between. The CDR3 extends over 14 amino acids. Per the germline V gene, CDR1 is SQVTM and CDR2 is ANQGSEA. The CDR3 spells CSVDHGWHQETQYF. The CDR3 DNA sequence: TGCAGCGTTGATCACGGATGGCACCAAGAGACCCAGTACTTC.

This clonotype was counted ten times or more. The gene calls are TRBV6-2 or TRBV6-3 and TRBJ2-7; D remains unclear. V was trimmed by 6 bases and J by 1 base, leaving 13 bases between them. CDR1 and CDR2 from the germline V gene are MNHEY and SVGEGT. CDR3 length: 14 amino acids. The CDR3 loop reads CASSGPIISYEQYF. Here the CDR3 DNA reads TGTGCCAGCAGCGGCCCCATCATTTCCTACGAGCAGTACTTC.

CDR3 residues: CASGQYNSPLHF. CDR3 DNA: TGTGCCAGCGGACAGTATAATTCACCCCTCCACTTT. The V and J genes are TRBV7-3 and TRBJ1-6; D possibly corresponds to TRBD1 (6 bases). The V end lost 8 bases, the J end lost 4 bases, and 6 bases lay between the germline ends. CDR3 length: 12 amino acids. The V gene's germline CDR1 is SGHTA and CDR2 FQGTGA.

This clonotype has ten or more counts. The CDR3 sequence is CASSVGQGGTYNEQFF. The DNA for the CDR3 is TGTGCCAGCAGCGTAGGGCAGGGTGGGACCTACAATGAGCAGTTCTTC. The chain uses TRBV9 and TRBJ2-1, with D possibly matching TRBD1 (5 bases). Trimming cost V 0 bases and J 2 bases, with 12 bases left between them. Germline V gene data show CDR1 as SGDLS and CDR2 as YYNGEE. The CDR3 spans 16 residues.

The chain employs TRBV4-2 and TRBJ1-5; D not certain. The CDR3 is 13 amino acids. The V end lost 0 bases, the J end lost 8 bases, and 8 bases lay between the germline ends. Germline CDR1 and CDR2: LGHNA and YNFKEQ. The CDR3 nucleotides read TGTGCCAGCAGCCAAGATAGGAGGGAGCCCCAGCATTTT. Its translation is CASSQDRREPQHF.

This clonotype was recorded only once. The chain is built from TRBV6-5 and TRBJ2-7; TRBD2 matches 7 bases. The CDR3 is 11 residues long. From germline, CDR1 is MNHEY and CDR2 SVGAGI. The V segment lost 7 bases and the J segment 7 bases; nucleotides outside the gene matches: 4. For the CDR3, the DNA is TGTGCCAGCACAGCGGGGTGGGAGCAGTACTTC. Residues: CASTAGWEQYF.

In its sample, this clonotype was seen many times. This chain uses TRBV6-2 or TRBV6-3 with TRBJ2-2; D may match TRBD1 or TRBD2 (5 bases each). The V end lost 2 bases, the J end lost 5 bases, and 15 bases lay between the germline ends. The CDR3 runs to 16 residues. The germline CDR1 and CDR2 sequences are MNHEY and SVGEGT. The CDR3 sequence: CASSYRDPRRTGELFF. CDR3 DNA sequence: TGTGCCAGCAGTTACAGGGACCCTAGGCGGACCGGGGAGCTGTTTTTT.

This chain connects TRBV6-2 or TRBV6-3 to TRBJ1-5, with D uncertain. The length of the CDR3 is 12 residues. With 8 bases removed from V and 4 bases from J, the gap between germline ends came to 9 bases. Germline V gives CDR1 MNHEY, CDR2 SVGEGT. The CDR3 nucleotides are TGTGCCAGCCGCCCCGGTAATCAGCCCCAGCATTTT. Encoded protein: CASRPGNQPQHF.

The CDR3 nucleotides read TGTGCCATCAGTGAGTCCGCGCCGGGTGTGGGAGCTTTCTTT. This encodes CAISESAPGVGAFF. The chain recombines TRBV10-3 with TRBJ1-1; no definite D call. Germline V lookup: CDR1 ENHRY, CDR2 SYGVKD. This CDR3 comprises 14 residues. V lost 0 bases, J lost 10 bases, and 15 bases lay in between.

This clonotype has at least ten counts. The V gene is TRBV5-6, the J gene TRBJ1-2; 10 nucleotides match TRBD1. Germline V gene sequence: CDR1 SGHDT, CDR2 YYEEEE. The J segment lost 5 bases and the V segment lost 2 bases, leaving 3 bases of the junction unmatched. The CDR3 spans 14 residues. CDR3 nucleotides: TGTGCCAGCAGCTTTGGGGACAGGGGATATGGCTACACCTTC. Its protein product is CASSFGDRGYGYTF.

This clonotype was seen many times. The CDR3 sequence: CASSLDAEALTF. In DNA form, the CDR3 reads TGTGCCAGCAGCTTGGATGCTGAGGCCCTTACCTTC. This rearrangement joins TRBV5-6 to TRBJ1-2; D is undetermined. V lost 0 bases to trimming and J lost 14 bases, with 14 bases between them. This CDR3 is 12 amino acids long. CDR1 and CDR2 from the germline V gene are SGHDT and YYEEEE. Complete variable domain (other parts from reference TRBV5-6 and TRBJ1-2): DAGVTQSPTHLIKTRGQQVTLRCSPKSGHDTVSWYQQALGQGPQFIFQYYEEEERQRGNFPDRFSGHQFPNYSSELNVNALLLGDSALYLCASSLDAEALTFGSGTRLTVV.

This clonotype showed up just a few times. This chain links TRBV29-1 with TRBJ2-3; TRBD1 or TRBD2 may be the D gene (6 bases each). CDR1 is SQVTM, CDR2 ANQGSEA, per germline. V was cut by 6 bases and J by 5 bases, with 15 bases left in between. The CDR3 extends over 13 amino acids. The chain's CDR3 is CSVGGVGGDTQYF. CDR3 coding DNA: TGCAGCGTGGGGGGCGTGGGCGGAGATACGCAGTATTTT.

This clonotype has only a few counts. The chain recombines TRBV20-1 with TRBJ2-3; D not resolved. Trimming cost V 2 bases and J 5 bases, with 14 bases left between them. This CDR3 comprises 14 residues. CDR1 and CDR2 (germline): DFQATT, SNEGSKA (reference sequence). The CDR3 nucleotides are TGCAGTGCTAGATGGGAACCCGATTTAGATACGCAGTATTTT. Protein product: CSARWEPDLDTQYF.

On this clonotype itself: One junction end disagrees with the germline gene, perhaps due to a read error. The V and J genes are TRBV18 and TRBJ1-5; 9 bases are a match to TRBD1. CDR3 length: 15 residues. Germline values: CDR1 KGHSH, CDR2 LQKENI. The CDR3 DNA reads as TGTGCCAGCTCATCACCGGGACAGGGTTTTCAGCCCCAGCATTTT. The encoded protein is CASSSPGQGFQPQHF.

This clonotype was seen ten or more times. The CDR3 spells CSARDRRNTEAFF. CDR3 nucleotide sequence: TGCAGTGCTAGAGATCGACGGAACACTGAAGCTTTCTTT. The V gene is TRBV20-1, the J gene TRBJ1-1; the D is unclear. The germline gives CDR1 DFQATT, CDR2 SNEGSKA (reference sequence). CDR3 length equals 13 residues. V lost 0 bases, J lost 1 base, and 6 bases lay in between.

The J gene is TRBJ2-5, the V gene TRBV9; TRBD2 might be the D (6 bases). Trimming removed 0 bases from V and 6 bases from J, with 12 bases in between. The germline gives CDR1 SGDLS, CDR2 YYNGEE. The CDR3 is made up of 14 amino acids. The DNA of the CDR3 is TGTGCCAGCAGCGTAGCTACGGCGGGACAGACCCAGTACTTC. Translation: CASSVATAGQTQYF.